These 19 T cell receptor beta chains share one sample of origin, sequenced in a study of vaccination and CD4 T cells after COVID-19. Cultured CD4+ T cell DNA underwent sequencing with the Oncomine TCR Beta short-read assay. One entry per CDR3 protein results from TCRdb running MiXCR on the PCR reads. Of around 15,000 distinct CDR3 sequences in the sample, more than 45% were seen once. What these receptors recognize is not known. Time point of the sample: late sampling 161 to 241 days after vaccination in a few convalescent patients. As for treatment: approximately 9-day PBMC culture with coronavirus spike peptide pools or control peptides (ViraFEST assay). Sequenced material: CD4+ T cells from blood, cultured in vitro, taken about 7 months after SARS-CoV-2 vaccination. The receptors were sampled from a human donor who had recovered from COVID-19.

The CDR3 loop reads CASSLTGWPEAFF. CDR3 bases: TGTGCCAGCAGCTTAACAGGGTGGCCTGAAGCTTTCTTT. The V call is TRBV7-2, the J call TRBJ1-1; tentative D call: TRBD1 (6 bases). CDR1 and CDR2 (germline): SGHTA, FQGNSA. This CDR3 is 13 amino acids long. V was shortened by 2 bases and J by 6 bases, with 10 bases between the two germline ends.

The chain combines TRBV7-9 with TRBJ2-5, with D possibly TRBD2 on 6 matching bases. Per the germline V gene, CDR1 is SEHNR and CDR2 is FQNEAQ (reference sequence). V lost 5 bases and J lost 5, with 15 bases in between. The CDR3 extends over 14 amino acids. In nucleotides, the CDR3 is TGTGCCAGCAGCACAACACGGGGGAGGGAGACCCAGTACTTC. Its translation is CASSTTRGRETQYF.

The CDR3 spells CASSIRNQPQHF. As DNA, the CDR3 is TGTGCCAGTAGTATTCGCAATCAGCCCCAGCATTTT. The V gene is TRBV19, the J gene TRBJ1-5; no clear D gene. This CDR3 region has 12 residues. Germline V lookup: CDR1 LNHDA, CDR2 SQIVND (reference sequence). The V gene lost 3 bases and the J gene lost 2 bases, with 2 bases spanning the gap.

This chain uses TRBV15 with TRBJ1-5; D unresolved. The germline V gene has CDR1 LNHNV and CDR2 YYDKDF (reference sequence). The CDR3 spans 15 residues. The germline V and J ends were trimmed by 0 bases and 5 bases, with 11 bases remaining between them. The CDR3 region has the DNA TGTGCCACCAGCAGAGAAGTAGGAGGAGATCAGCCCCAGCATTTT. Translated: CATSREVGGDQPQHF. Together with reference TRBV15 and TRBJ1-5, the CDR3 gives the full variable domain: DAMVIQNPRYQVTQFGKPVTLSCSQTLNHNVMYWYQQKSSQAPKLLFHYYDKDFNNEADTPDNFQSRRPNTSFCFLDIRSPGLGDTAMYLCATSREVGGDQPQHFGDGTRLSIL.

The chain has TRBV6-2 or TRBV6-3 and TRBJ2-7, with D unresolved. The CDR3 has 12 residues. Germline V gene data show CDR1 as MNHEY and CDR2 as SVGEGT. V lost 2 bases and J lost 4, with 6 bases in between. As DNA, the CDR3 is TGTGCCAGCAGTTACAAAGGGTACGAGCAGTACTTC. Residues: CASSYKGYEQYF.

This clonotype was seen a few times. The V gene is TRBV28, the J gene TRBJ2-3; D possibly corresponds to TRBD1 (5 bases). Trimming pared 3 bases from V and 6 bases from J, leaving 13 bases between. Germline loops: CDR1 MDHEN, CDR2 SYDVKM. The CDR3 spans 14 residues. Here the CDR3 reads CASSLGSGADTQYF. CDR3 bases: TGTGCCAGCAGTTTGGGGTCTGGGGCGGATACGCAGTATTTT.

The chain recombines TRBV10-2 with TRBJ1-5, with D tentatively TRBD1 (5 bases). The V gene's germline CDR1 is WSHSY and CDR2 SAAADI. This CDR3 contains 14 residues. V shed 0 bases and J shed 4 bases, with 7 bases lying between them. DNA for the CDR3: TGCGCCAGCAGTGAGTCGGGACTGAATCAGCCCCAGCATTTT. It translates to CASSESGLNQPQHF.

Only a few counts were recorded for this clonotype. The V and J genes are TRBV7-2 and TRBJ2-1, with 9 bases matching TRBD2. Germline lookup yields CDR1 SGHTA and CDR2 FQGNSA. Germline trimming cut 5 bases from V and 7 bases from J; bases unmatched to any gene: 9. This CDR3 is 15 amino acids long. CDR3 sequence reads: CASSPGTSRMNEQFF. CDR3 bases: TGTGCCAGCAGCCCCGGGACTAGCCGGATGAATGAGCAGTTCTTC.

This clonotype was recorded a few times. The rearrangement links TRBV6-1 to TRBJ1-1; TRBD1 matches 7 bases. V dropped 6 bases and J dropped 1; count of bases not matched to a gene: 17. Germline CDR1 MNHNS, CDR2 SASEGT. CDR3 length: 18 amino acids. The CDR3 DNA sequence: TGTGCCAGCAGCCACAGACAAGACTCGGGACAGAAGAACACTGAAGCTTTCTTT. Translation gives CASSHRQDSGQKNTEAFF.

In this sample, this clonotype turned up a few times. The gene calls are TRBV7-2 and TRBJ2-1, with TRBD2 matching 12 bases. CDR3 size: 16 residues. Trimming removed 5 bases from V and 8 bases from J; junction bases left unmatched: 10. Germline V gene lookup returns CDR1 SGHTA and CDR2 FQGNSA. The CDR3 bases are TGTGCCAGCAGCCCCAGGGCTAGCGGGAGGGCCCATGAGCAGTTCTTC. Translated, it gives CASSPRASGRAHEQFF.

V and J are TRBV4-1 and TRBJ1-5; D remains ambiguous. This CDR3 is 13 amino acids long. The V end was cut by 1 base, the J end by 4 bases, with 5 bases between. Germline V gene sequence: CDR1 MGHRA, CDR2 YSYEKL. Here the CDR3 reads CASSQVQNQPQHF. In DNA form, the CDR3 reads TGCGCCAGCAGCCAAGTGCAGAATCAGCCCCAGCATTTT.

This clonotype was counted only a few times. The chain carries TRBV20-1 and TRBJ1-2; D perhaps matches TRBD1 (5 bases). The CDR3 consists of 15 residues. V dropped 5 bases and J dropped 3 bases, with 19 bases sitting between them. Germline V lookup: CDR1 DFQATT, CDR2 SNEGSKA (reference sequence). The CDR3 sequence: CSAHPIGENDYGYTF. CDR3 nucleotides: TGCAGTGCTCATCCAATAGGGGAGAATGACTATGGCTACACCTTC.

In this sample, this clonotype turned up a few times. The junction does not match germline at one end; this may be a read error. The rearrangement joins TRBV10-3 to TRBJ1-6; TRBD1 aligns across 8 bases. The CDR3 length is 15 residues. Germline assignment: CDR1 ENHRY and CDR2 SYGVKD. The CDR3 spells CASSFGGQGNSPLHF. In DNA form, the CDR3 reads TGTGCCAGCAGTTTTGGTGGACAGGGTAATTCACCCCTCCACTTT.

This clonotype was observed a few times. This rearrangement joins TRBV20-1 to TRBJ2-1; D is unclear. CDR1 DFQATT and CDR2 SNEGSKA come from the germline V gene (reference sequence). V lost 8 bases to trimming and J lost 7 bases, with 21 bases between them. The CDR3 contains 14 residues. CDR3 DNA: TGCAGTTCCCCTCATTTGAAGAATTCAAATGAGCAGTTCTTC. Its translation is CSSPHLKNSNEQFF.

The chain combines TRBV6-1 with TRBJ1-2; no clear D gene. Germline V CDR1 and CDR2: MNHNS, SASEGT. The CDR3 loop spans 12 amino acids. V was cut by 6 bases and J by 8 bases, with 13 bases left in between. CDR3 sequence reads: CASSSFTGGYTF. DNA of the CDR3: TGTGCCAGCAGCTCCTTTACGGGAGGCTACACCTTC.

The chain couples TRBV20-1 to TRBJ2-1; 9 bases align to TRBD2. The V gene end was trimmed by 3 bases and the J gene end by 4 bases; junction bases not matched to a gene: 7. Germline assignment: CDR1 DFQATT and CDR2 SNEGSKA (reference sequence). CDR3 length equals 15 residues. CDR3 in amino acids: CSASLRTSVYNEQFF. In nucleotides, the CDR3 is TGCAGTGCTAGCCTTCGGACTAGCGTTTACAATGAGCAGTTCTTC.

By its share, this clonotype is medium-sized. This chain joins TRBV9 and TRBJ2-1; D remains unclear. Germline V gene sequence: CDR1 SGDLS, CDR2 YYNGEE. CDR3 length: 12 amino acids. Trimming stripped 0 bases from V and 3 bases from J, with 1 base between. The CDR3, as DNA: TGTGCCAGCAGCGTAGGCTACAATGAGCAGTTCTTC. As protein: CASSVGYNEQFF.

This clonotype has only one observation. This chain connects TRBV2 to TRBJ1-5, with D uncertain. Germline V lookup: CDR1 SNHLY, CDR2 FYNNEI. The CDR3 has 13 amino acids. V was shortened by 6 bases and J by 6 bases, with 12 bases between the two germline ends. The CDR3 is CASRRGSGQPQHF. The CDR3 region has the DNA TGTGCCAGCAGACGAGGGTCGGGTCAGCCCCAGCATTTT.

The V and J genes are TRBV28 and TRBJ1-6; D is unclear. With 8 bases removed from V and 7 bases from J, the gap between germline ends came to 9 bases. The germline V gene encodes CDR1 MDHEN and CDR2 SYDVKM. There are 12 residues in the CDR3. The DNA of the CDR3 is TGTGCCAGCCGAGACCCGAATTCACCCCTCCACTTT. Translated: CASRDPNSPLHF.